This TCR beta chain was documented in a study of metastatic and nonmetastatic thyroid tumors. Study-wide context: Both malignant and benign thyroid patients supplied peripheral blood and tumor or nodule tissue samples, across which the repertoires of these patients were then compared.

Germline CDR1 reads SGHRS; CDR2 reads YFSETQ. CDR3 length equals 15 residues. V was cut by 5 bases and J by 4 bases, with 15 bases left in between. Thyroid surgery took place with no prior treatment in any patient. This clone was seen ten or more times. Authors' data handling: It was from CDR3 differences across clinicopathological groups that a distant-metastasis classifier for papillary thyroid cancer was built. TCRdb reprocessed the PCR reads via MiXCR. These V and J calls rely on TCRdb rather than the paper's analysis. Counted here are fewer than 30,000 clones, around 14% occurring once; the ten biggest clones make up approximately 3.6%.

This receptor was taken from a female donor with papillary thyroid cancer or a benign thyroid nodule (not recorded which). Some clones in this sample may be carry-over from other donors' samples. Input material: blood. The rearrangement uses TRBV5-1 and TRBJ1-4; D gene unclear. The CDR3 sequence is CASSPWEGVNEKLFF. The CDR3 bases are TGCGCCAGCAGTCCGTGGGAGGGTGTTAATGAAAAACTGTTTTTT.